These 29 T cell receptor beta chains came from one sample sequenced in a study of blood T cells in healthy people across ages. The use of a sample-barcoded 5' primer and a J-beta primer mix characterized a second PCR of about 7 to 12 cycles. Via MiXCR, TCRdb re-called the 5' RACE reads, giving one row per CDR3 protein. Found here are hundreds of thousands of distinct CDR3 sequences, roughly 30% of them singletons; the top ten hold 15% to 18%. Source material: blood. All receptors come from an elderly woman in good health.

This clonotype was seen a few times. The chain uses TRBV6-2 or TRBV6-3 and TRBJ2-1, with D perhaps TRBD1 or TRBD2 (7 bases each). The CDR3 has 19 residues. Germline V gene lookup returns CDR1 MNHEY and CDR2 SVGEGT. The germline V and J ends were trimmed by 6 bases and 13 bases, with 37 bases remaining between them. DNA of the CDR3: TGTGCCAGCAGCCCGCCGACAGGGCGGGTAGCGGGCCCGAAAGAGACCCAGTTCTTC. This encodes CASSPPTGRVAGPKETQFF.

This clonotype has a count of ten or more. The rearrangement uses TRBV7-8 and TRBJ2-7, with 7 bases fitting TRBD1. From germline, CDR1 is SGHVS and CDR2 FQNEAQ. The CDR3 totals 12 residues. The J segment lost 5 bases and the V segment lost 6 bases, leaving 4 bases of the junction unmatched. As DNA, the CDR3 is TGTGCCAGCAGGGAGACAGGGCACGAGCAGTACTTC. The encoded protein is CASRETGHEQYF. Full variable domain (outside the CDR3, taken from reference TRBV7-8 and TRBJ2-7): GAGVSQSPRYKVAKRGQDVALRCDPISGHVSLFWYQQALGQGPEFLTYFQNEAQLDKSGLPSDRFFAERPEGSVSTLKIQRTQQEDSAVYLCASRETGHEQYFGPGTRLTVT.

The DNA for the CDR3 is TGTGCCAGCAGTTTCGGGTCGGGAACCGGGGAGCTGTTTTTT. Translating gives CASSFGSGTGELFF. This rearrangement joins TRBV28 to TRBJ2-2; perhaps TRBD2 as D (5 bases). Germline-derived CDR1 and CDR2 are MDHEN and SYDVKM. The V end was cut by 3 bases, the J end by 5 bases, with 10 bases between. The CDR3 length is 14 residues.

In its sample, this clonotype was seen a few times. CDR3 in amino acids: CATTFSGGLKETQYF. CDR3 nucleotides: TGTGCCACCACCTTCAGCGGGGGGCTGAAAGAGACCCAGTACTTC. The V and J genes are TRBV19 and TRBJ2-5, with TRBD2 identical over 9 bases. The CDR3 is 15 residues long. Germline V gene data show CDR1 as LNHDA and CDR2 as SQIVND (reference sequence). Trimming removed 10 bases from V and 3 bases from J; junction bases left unmatched: 12.

A note on this clonotype: At one boundary the junction diverges from the germline segment, which might be a read error. The V gene is TRBV20-1, the J gene TRBJ2-5, with TRBD2 matching 12 bases. CDR1 is DFQATT and CDR2 is SNEGSKA in the germline V gene (reference sequence). This CDR3 spans 15 amino acids. The CDR3 spells CSASPSGGACETPYF. The CDR3 nucleotides are TGCAGTGCTTCACCTAGCGGGGGGGCCTGTGAGACCCCGTACTTC.

This clonotype was counted many times. The V call is TRBV5-1, the J call TRBJ2-3; 13 positions agree with TRBD2. Germline V lookup: CDR1 SGHRS, CDR2 YFSETQ. V lost 6 bases, J lost 5 bases, and 9 bases stayed unmatched. The CDR3 is made up of 16 amino acids. CDR3 sequence (DNA): TGCGCCAGCAAACGACTAGCGGGGGGCCGCGAAGATACGCAGTATTTT. Translating it yields CASKRLAGGREDTQYF.

This clonotype has more than one count but fewer than ten. The CDR3 loop reads CASSEAPAGTKNIQYF. The CDR3 region has the DNA TGTGCCAGCAGTGAAGCGCCGGCGGGGACTAAAAACATTCAGTACTTC. This chain connects TRBV6-1 to TRBJ2-4; perhaps TRBD2 as D (6 bases). The CDR3 totals 16 residues. V was pared by 0 bases and J by 4 bases, with 13 bases between. The germline gives CDR1 MNHNS, CDR2 SASEGT.

A word on this clonotype: At one boundary the junction diverges from the germline segment, which might be a read error. This chain uses TRBV5-1 with TRBJ2-1; 7 positions agree with TRBD1. The CDR3 loop spans 24 amino acids. CDR1 and CDR2 from the germline V gene are SGHRS and YFSETQ. CDR3 in DNA: TGCGCCAGCAGTGAGGGACAGTGGGTATATCGGGCTTCCCCAACCTCGATAAAAGACAATGAGCGGTTCTTC. Translation: CASSEGQWVYRASPTSIKDNERFF.

The J gene is TRBJ2-1, the V gene TRBV20-1; TRBD2 matches at 7 bases. The CDR3 spans 16 residues. The J segment lost 0 bases and the V segment lost 0 bases, leaving 5 bases of the junction unmatched. Germline values: CDR1 DFQATT, CDR2 SNEGSKA (reference sequence). The DNA of the CDR3 is TGCAGTGCTAGAGATAGCGGGTCTAGCTCCTACAATGAGCAGTTCTTC. Translation: CSARDSGSSSYNEQFF.

This clonotype came up many times. This sequence joins TRBV20-1 and TRBJ1-5, with 7 bases fitting TRBD1. With 1 base clipped from V and 5 bases from J, the junction kept 2 bases outside the gene matches. CDR1 is DFQATT, CDR2 SNEGSKA, per germline (reference sequence). The CDR3 has 13 residues. The CDR3 region is CSARGQGDQPQHF. CDR3 nucleotides: TGCAGTGCTAGAGGACAGGGTGATCAGCCCCAGCATTTT.

This clonotype was observed many times. This chain connects TRBV9 to TRBJ1-2, with D unclear. The length of the CDR3 is 14 residues. In germline, CDR1 is SGDLS, CDR2 YYNGEE. Trimming shortened V by 2 bases and J by 0 bases, and 8 bases separated the two germline ends. The CDR3 sequence is CASSVQPTNYGYTF. The CDR3 DNA follows: TGTGCCAGCAGCGTGCAGCCTACTAACTATGGCTACACCTTC.

There are many counts of this clonotype. The chain has TRBV7-6 and TRBJ2-7, with 7 bases matching TRBD1. Germline loops: CDR1 SGHVS, CDR2 FNYEAQ. V lost 5 bases and J lost 7; bases outside the gene matches: 20. The CDR3 contains 17 residues. The CDR3 spells CASSPAAPGTVLGEQYF. In DNA form, the CDR3 reads TGTGCCAGCAGCCCCGCCGCCCCTGGGACAGTCTTGGGGGAGCAGTACTTC.

The gene calls are TRBV5-1 and TRBJ1-1; TRBD1 agrees at 12 bases. Germline V gene sequence: CDR1 SGHRS, CDR2 YFSETQ. CDR3 length equals 16 residues. Trimming took 5 bases from V and 4 from J; bases not matched to a gene: 9. CDR3 in amino acids: CASRSGTGGEGTEAFF. The CDR3 nucleotides are TGCGCCAGCAGGTCCGGGACAGGGGGCGAAGGCACTGAAGCTTTCTTT. The variable domain in full, with the rest retrieved from reference TRBV5-1 and TRBJ1-1, is KAGVTQTPRYLIKTRGQQVTLSCSPISGHRSVSWYQQTPGQGLQFLFEYFSETQRNKGNFPGRFSGRQFSNSRSEMNVSTLELGDSALYLCASRSGTGGEGTEAFFGQGTRLTVV.

This clonotype was seen a few times. The chain carries TRBV6-2 or TRBV6-3 and TRBJ1-6, with TRBD1 as a possible D gene (5 bases). V was clipped by 6 bases and J by 6 bases, with 15 bases between them. Germline V gene lookup returns CDR1 MNHEY and CDR2 SVGEGT. The CDR3 sequence is 15 residues long. The CDR3 spells CASSESRVGNSPLHF. CDR3 coding DNA: TGTGCCAGCAGCGAAAGCAGGGTGGGTAATTCACCCCTCCACTTT.

The genes are TRBV3-1 and TRBJ2-7; TRBD2 might be the D (5 bases). The CDR3 is made up of 15 amino acids. The V and J ends lost 4 bases and 7 bases respectively, with 20 bases between them. In germline, CDR1 is LGHDT, CDR2 YNNKEL (reference sequence). The CDR3 DNA follows: TGTGCCAGCAGCCCCGTCCAGCGGTCCTACAATGAGCAGTACTTC. It codes for CASSPVQRSYNEQYF.

Concerning this clonotype itself: A single base separates this from a much larger clone, so it may be a read error. The chain employs TRBV10-3 and TRBJ2-5; the D call may be TRBD1 or TRBD2 (5 bases each). The V gene's germline CDR1 is ENHRY and CDR2 SYGVKD. The CDR3 spans 15 residues. The germline V and J ends were trimmed by 4 bases and 11 bases, with 23 bases remaining between them. CDR3 bases: TGTGCCATCAGTGTAGGGGCAGGTTCGGGAAATGAGCAGTACTTC. Translation: CAISVGAGSGNEQYF.

This clonotype was detected many times. The gene calls are TRBV7-2 and TRBJ2-5; maybe TRBD2 (5 bases). Germline lookup yields CDR1 SGHTA and CDR2 FQGNSA. V was trimmed by 5 bases and J by 0 bases, leaving 13 bases between them. CDR3 length equals 15 residues. The CDR3 loop is CASSTRTGYQETQYF. In DNA form, the CDR3 reads TGTGCCAGCAGCACCCGGACTGGATACCAAGAGACCCAGTACTTC.

The CDR3 loop reads CASTERDRGVNTEAFF. CDR3 in DNA: TGTGCCAGCACCGAGAGGGACAGGGGGGTGAACACTGAAGCTTTCTTT. This chain joins TRBV2 and TRBJ1-1; 11 bases match TRBD1. Germline trimming cut 7 bases from V and 0 bases from J; bases unmatched to any gene: 7. The germline V gene has CDR1 SNHLY and CDR2 FYNNEI. The CDR3 runs to 16 residues. The variable domain in full, with the rest retrieved from reference TRBV2 and TRBJ1-1, is EPEVTQTPSHQVTQMGQEVILRCVPISNHLYFYWYRQILGQKVEFLVSFYNNEISEKSEIFDDQFSVERPDGSNFTLKIRSTKLEDSAMYFCASTERDRGVNTEAFFGQGTRLTVV.

The gene calls are TRBV14 and TRBJ2-3; tentative D call: TRBD1 (5 bases). The germline CDR1 and CDR2 sequences are SGHDN and FVKESK. Trimming took off 1 base at V and 0 bases at J, with 17 bases between the two ends. The CDR3 loop spans 18 amino acids. CDR3 in amino acids: CASSQVRVRHPSTDTQYF. The CDR3 DNA sequence: TGTGCCAGCAGCCAAGTCAGGGTCCGGCATCCTAGCACAGATACGCAGTATTTT.

This clonotype was recorded once. This chain uses TRBV30 with TRBJ1-5; D unresolved. Trimming stripped 4 bases from V and 2 bases from J, with 6 bases between. CDR3 length: 12 residues. Germline-derived CDR1 and CDR2 are GTSNPN and SVGIG (reference sequence). CDR3 DNA: TGTGCCTGGACGGTTGGCAATCAGCCCCAGCATTTT. Translation gives CAWTVGNQPQHF.

The chain carries TRBV7-9 and TRBJ1-1; 7 bases are a match to TRBD1. This CDR3 region has 15 residues. The germline CDR1 and CDR2 sequences are SEHNR and FQNEAQ (reference sequence). V trimming: 6 bases; J trimming: 1 base; junction bases outside the gene matches: 8. The CDR3 coding sequence is TGTGCCAGCAGACCAACCGGGACAGCGAACACTGAAGCTTTCTTT. Amino acid sequence: CASRPTGTANTEAFF. The whole variable domain, remainder taken from reference TRBV7-9 and TRBJ1-1, is DTGVSQNPRHKITKRGQNVTFRCDPISEHNRLYWYRQTLGQGPEFLTYFQNEAQLEKSRLLSDRFSAERPKGSFSTLEIQRTEQGDSAMYLCASRPTGTANTEAFFGQGTRLTVV.

This clonotype was recorded a few times. For the CDR3, the DNA is TGTGCCAGCAGTTACACGACGACAGGGAGTAGCAATCAGCCCCAGCATTTT. Translating it yields CASSYTTTGSSNQPQHF. The chain couples TRBV6-6 to TRBJ1-5; 7 bases fit TRBD1. CDR1 and CDR2 (germline): MNHNY, SVGAGI (reference sequence). With V trimmed by 2 bases and J by 0 bases, 7 bases remained unmatched. CDR3 size: 17 residues.

This clonotype was counted only a few times. This chain connects TRBV20-1 to TRBJ1-5, with 7 bases that match TRBD1. The junction had 11 bases not matched to a gene; V was cut back by 3 bases and J by 3 bases. Germline lookup yields CDR1 DFQATT and CDR2 SNEGSKA (reference sequence). The CDR3 has 16 residues. The CDR3 DNA follows: TGCAGTGCTAGCCTCTCTAACAGGGGCGCCAATCAGCCCCAGCATTTT. This translates into CSASLSNRGANQPQHF.

In its sample, this clonotype was seen many times. This sequence joins TRBV20-1 and TRBJ1-2; D is unclear. The CDR3 is 11 residues long. The germline gives CDR1 DFQATT, CDR2 SNEGSKA (reference sequence). Trimming stripped 4 bases from V and 4 bases from J, with 7 bases between. CDR3 nucleotide sequence: TGCAGTGCTATAGACCTCTATGGCTACACCTTC. Its protein product is CSAIDLYGYTF.

This clonotype appeared many times. This chain joins TRBV2 and TRBJ2-7; either TRBD1 or TRBD2 may fit D (6 bases each). With 6 bases removed from V and 4 bases from J, the gap between germline ends came to 13 bases. Germline V gives CDR1 SNHLY, CDR2 FYNNEI. The CDR3 consists of 13 residues. This chain's CDR3 is CASSAGQEYEQYF. CDR3 DNA: TGTGCCAGCAGCGCGGGACAAGAATACGAGCAGTACTTC.

This clonotype was observed many times. V is TRBV5-1 and J is TRBJ2-1; D possibly uses TRBD1 or TRBD2 (5 bases each). V was clipped by 4 bases and J by 1 base, with 15 bases between them. The CDR3 runs 16 residues. CDR1 SGHRS and CDR2 YFSETQ come from the germline V gene. In DNA form, the CDR3 reads TGCGCCAGCAGCCGAAATGCCGGGGCGTCCTACAATGAGCAGTTCTTC. This codes for CASSRNAGASYNEQFF.

This clonotype was found a few times. The V gene is TRBV5-5, the J gene TRBJ1-2; D ambiguous. The CDR3 has 14 residues. The V end was cut by 1 base, the J end by 6 bases, with 13 bases between. The germline V gene encodes CDR1 SGHKS and CDR2 YYEKEE (reference sequence). The CDR3 loop is CASSLHHTRDGYTF. As DNA, the CDR3 is TGTGCCAGCAGCTTGCATCACACCCGGGATGGCTACACCTTC.

This clonotype occurred many times. V usage is TRBV4-1 and J usage is TRBJ2-3; D is possibly TRBD1 or TRBD2 (6 bases each). Between the trimmed V and J ends, which lost 6 bases and 0 bases, there was a span of 13 bases. The CDR3 length is 15 residues. The germline gives CDR1 MGHRA, CDR2 YSYEKL. CDR3 bases: TGCGCCAGCAGTCCGAGGGGGGTTAGCACAGATACGCAGTATTTT. Protein sequence: CASSPRGVSTDTQYF.

The chain employs TRBV25-1 and TRBJ2-6; TRBD1 aligns across 7 bases. V dropped 6 bases and J dropped 0; count of bases not matched to a gene: 11. The germline V gene encodes CDR1 MGHDK and CDR2 SYGVNS. CDR3 length equals 18 residues. The CDR3 region is CASSLGTGQSSGANVLTF. CDR3 nucleotide sequence: TGTGCCAGCAGCTTGGGGACGGGACAGAGCTCTGGGGCCAACGTCCTGACTTTC.